This section outlines one T cell receptor beta chain sequence together with its context. Within the sample, other DNA sequences also encode this same CDR3. The sample comes from a study of shared clonotypes between healthy human individuals. Data came from immunoSEQ multiplex PCR; TCRdb stores just in-frame clones and leaves some out. This sample carries 2 million to 2.5 million clones, more than 90% of them seen once, and the ten largest clones take roughly 0.13%. The CDR3 covers 15 residues. Per the germline V gene, CDR1 is LNHDA and CDR2 is SQIVND (reference sequence). V lost 1 base and J lost 4, with 11 bases in between.

V gene TRBV19 combines with J gene TRBJ1-5; D is possibly TRBD1 (6 bases). What was sequenced was naive CD4+ T cells sorted from blood. Indicated subset: CD45RA+ positively selected. The receptor was isolated from a man between 18 and 35 years old in good health. CDR3 coding DNA: TGTGCCAGTAGTATAGGAGGCCAGGGGAATCAGCCCCAGCATTTT. Residues: CASSIGGQGNQPQHF.